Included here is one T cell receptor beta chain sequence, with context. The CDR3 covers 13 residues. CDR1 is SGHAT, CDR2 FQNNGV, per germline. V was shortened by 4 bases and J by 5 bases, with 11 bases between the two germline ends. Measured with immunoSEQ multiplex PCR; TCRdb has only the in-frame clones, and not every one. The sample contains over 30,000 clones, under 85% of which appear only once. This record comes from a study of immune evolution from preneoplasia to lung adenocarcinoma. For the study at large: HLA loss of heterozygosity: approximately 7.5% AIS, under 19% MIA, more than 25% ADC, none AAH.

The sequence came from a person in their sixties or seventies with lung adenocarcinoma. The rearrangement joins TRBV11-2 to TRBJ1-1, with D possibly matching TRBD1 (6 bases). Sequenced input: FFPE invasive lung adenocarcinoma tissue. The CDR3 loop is CASSSGQQTEAFF. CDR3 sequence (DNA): TGTGCCAGCAGCTCGGGACAACAAACTGAAGCTTTCTTT. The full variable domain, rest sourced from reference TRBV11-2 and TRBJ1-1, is EAGVAQSPRYKIIEKRQSVAFWCNPISGHATLYWYQQILGQGPKLLIQFQNNGVVDDSQLPKDRFSAERLKGVDSTLKIQPAKLEDSAVYLCASSSGQQTEAFFGQGTRLTVV.